The 15 T cell receptor beta chains in this list originate from one sample, sequenced in a study of T cells in Graves' hyperthyroidism and ophthalmopathy. TCR beta CDR3 region amplification was performed from RNA transcripts. A first-round RT-PCR of the TCR CDR3 used the HTBI primer set. TCRdb analysed the multiplex PCR reads with MiXCR anew, one entry per CDR3 protein. The sample gives about 360,000 distinct CDR3 sequences, roughly 25% of which show up once; 73% is in the top ten. Sequenced sample: blood. All receptors come from a man aged 50-59 years with Graves' hyperthyroidism.

The V gene is TRBV7-2, the J gene TRBJ2-7; D gene ambiguous. The CDR3 covers 13 residues. V was shortened by 5 bases and J by 1 base, with 9 bases between the two germline ends. From germline, CDR1 is SGHTA and CDR2 FQGNSA. The CDR3 loop reads CASSQALSYEQYF. CDR3 nucleotides: TGTGCCAGCAGCCAAGCCTTGTCCTACGAGCAGTACTTC. Looking up the rest from reference TRBV7-2 and TRBJ2-7 gives the full variable domain: GAGVSQSPSNKVTEKGKDVELRCDPISGHTALYWYRQSLGQGLEFLIYFQGNSAPDKSGLPSDRFSAERTGGSVSTLTIQRTQQEDSAVYLCASSQALSYEQYFGPGTRLTVT.

This clonotype was detected ten times or more. The chain links TRBV20-1 to TRBJ2-5, with TRBD1 matching over 7 bases. Germline V gives CDR1 DFQATT, CDR2 SNEGSKA (reference sequence). This CDR3 is built from 13 residues. The V and J ends lost 7 bases and 4 bases, in that order; junction bases with no gene match: 9. CDR3 nucleotides: TGCAGTGACCCCCCCACAGGGGTAGAGACCCAGTACTTC. It translates to CSDPPTGVETQYF.

This clonotype was seen many times. The J gene is TRBJ2-4, the V gene TRBV2; D ambiguous. V lost 7 bases and J lost 5, with 6 bases in between. This CDR3 region has 11 residues. Germline loops: CDR1 SNHLY, CDR2 FYNNEI. The CDR3 is CASIRENIQYF. The CDR3 region has the DNA TGTGCCAGCATCCGGGAAAACATTCAGTACTTC.

This clonotype was detected ten times or more. The CDR3 sequence: CASRQSSTGRLGKAFF. CDR3 bases: TGTGCCAGCAGGCAATCTTCGACAGGGAGGCTAGGAAAGGCTTTCTTT. This rearrangement joins TRBV3-1 to TRBJ1-1; the match to TRBD1 covers 7 bases. Germline CDR1 and CDR2: LGHDT and YNNKEL (reference sequence). Trimming took 6 bases from V and 11 from J; bases not matched to a gene: 21. The CDR3 is 16 amino acids. Combining the CDR3 with reference TRBV3-1 and TRBJ1-1 gives the whole variable domain DTAVSQTPKYLVTQMGNDKSIKCEQNLGHDTMYWYKQDSKKFLKIMFSYNNKELIINETVPNRFSPKSPDKAHLNLHINSLELGDSAVYFCASRQSSTGRLGKAFFGQGTRLTVV.

This clonotype was counted a few times. The V gene is TRBV6-1, the J gene TRBJ2-5, with D unclear. Between the trimmed V and J ends, which lost 6 bases and 2 bases, there was a span of 7 bases. This CDR3 contains 12 residues. Germline loops: CDR1 MNHNS, CDR2 SASEGT. For the CDR3, the DNA is TGTGCCAGCAGGAAGGGACAAGAGACCCAGTACTTC. As protein: CASRKGQETQYF.

This clonotype occurred many times. V usage is TRBV11-2 and J usage is TRBJ1-2, with D unresolved. The CDR3 extends over 16 amino acids. Germline assignment: CDR1 SGHAT and CDR2 FQNNGV. Trimming took off 10 bases at V and 0 bases at J, with 21 bases between the two ends. The CDR3 region is CATEHTLRNPNYGYTF. The DNA for the CDR3 is TGTGCCACCGAACACACATTACGGAATCCTAACTATGGCTACACCTTC. Variable domain in full (rest from reference TRBV11-2 and TRBJ1-2): EAGVAQSPRYKIIEKRQSVAFWCNPISGHATLYWYQQILGQGPKLLIQFQNNGVVDDSQLPKDRFSAERLKGVDSTLKIQPAKLEDSAVYLCATEHTLRNPNYGYTFGSGTRLTVV.

The rearrangement joins TRBV3-1 to TRBJ1-2; D not resolved. V shed 1 base and J shed 7 bases, with 4 bases lying between them. The V gene's germline CDR1 is LGHDT and CDR2 YNNKEL (reference sequence). There are 11 residues in the CDR3. CDR3 sequence: CASSQGGGYTF. The DNA for the CDR3 is TGTGCCAGCAGCCAAGGGGGTGGCTACACCTTC. Full variable domain (missing parts from reference TRBV3-1 and TRBJ1-2): DTAVSQTPKYLVTQMGNDKSIKCEQNLGHDTMYWYKQDSKKFLKIMFSYNNKELIINETVPNRFSPKSPDKAHLNLHINSLELGDSAVYFCASSQGGGYTFGSGTRLTVV.

To note about this clonotype: Germline and junction disagree at one end, which may indicate a read error. The chain links TRBV20-1 to TRBJ2-7, with a possible D match to TRBD1 (6 bases). CDR1 and CDR2 from the germline V gene are DFQATT and SNEGSKA (reference sequence). This CDR3 spans 14 amino acids. The CDR3: CSARGPGQSYGQYF. CDR3 bases: TGCAGTGCTAGAGGGCCAGGACAGTCCTACGGGCAGTACTTC.

The chain has TRBV9 and TRBJ2-7, with 11 bases aligning to TRBD2. The ends lost 0 bases at V and 3 bases at J; junction bases unmatched: 5. This CDR3 has 16 amino acids. Germline V gene sequence: CDR1 SGDLS, CDR2 YYNGEE. In DNA, the CDR3 is TGTGCCAGCAGCGTAGGAGGGGGGACTAGCGGCTACGAGCAGTACTTC. It translates to CASSVGGGTSGYEQYF.

This sequence joins TRBV3-1 and TRBJ2-3; no clear D gene. Between the trimmed V and J ends, which lost 3 bases and 5 bases, there was a span of 15 bases. This CDR3 region has 15 residues. Germline V gene lookup returns CDR1 LGHDT and CDR2 YNNKEL (reference sequence). Written as DNA, the CDR3 is TGTGCCAGCAGCCATACATCAAGAACCGGAGATACGCAGTATTTT. It translates to CASSHTSRTGDTQYF.

This clonotype was seen ten or more times. V is TRBV3-1 and J is TRBJ1-1; tentative D call: TRBD1 (6 bases). The CDR3 has 13 amino acids. CDR1 is LGHDT and CDR2 is YNNKEL in the germline V gene (reference sequence). The V and J ends lost 3 bases and 6 bases respectively, with 11 bases between them. The CDR3 DNA sequence: TGTGCCAGCAGCCACGAGGGGGGTTCTGAAGCTTTCTTT. Amino acid sequence: CASSHEGGSEAFF.

V gene TRBV19 combines with J gene TRBJ2-1, with a tentative D call TRBD2 (6 bases). This CDR3 contains 16 residues. Trimming took 3 bases from V and 1 from J, leaving 13 bases between them. Germline V lookup: CDR1 LNHDA, CDR2 SQIVND (reference sequence). The CDR3 sequence is CASSMWGVRSYNEQFF. The CDR3 nucleotides read TGTGCCAGTAGTATGTGGGGGGTTAGGTCCTACAATGAGCAGTTCTTC.

This clonotype was seen repeatedly, ten times or more. The chain recombines TRBV5-1 with TRBJ2-2; 9 bases are a match to TRBD1. This CDR3 is built from 15 residues. The V gene end was trimmed by 5 bases and the J gene end by 5 bases; junction bases not matched to a gene: 7. Germline CDR1 reads SGHRS; CDR2 reads YFSETQ. The CDR3 coding sequence is TGCGCCAGCAGACCTGACAGGGGGAGAACCGGGGAGCTGTTTTTT. Protein: CASRPDRGRTGELFF.

The genes are TRBV28 and TRBJ2-3; the D gene is possibly TRBD1 (5 bases). V was pared by 2 bases and J by 2 bases, with 11 bases between. The CDR3 spans 15 residues. Germline V gene lookup returns CDR1 MDHEN and CDR2 SYDVKM. In nucleotides, the CDR3 is TGTGCCAGCAGTTTACAGGGTATTGCCACAGATACGCAGTATTTT. This translates into CASSLQGIATDTQYF.

The chain links TRBV9 to TRBJ1-1, with TRBD1 identical over 9 bases. The CDR3 loop spans 15 amino acids. V was pared by 4 bases and J by 1 base, with 5 bases of the junction left unmatched. CDR1 is SGDLS and CDR2 is YYNGEE in the germline V gene. The CDR3 sequence is CASSTRQGGNTEAFF. The DNA for the CDR3 is TGTGCCAGCAGCACTCGACAGGGGGGGAACACTGAAGCTTTCTTT.